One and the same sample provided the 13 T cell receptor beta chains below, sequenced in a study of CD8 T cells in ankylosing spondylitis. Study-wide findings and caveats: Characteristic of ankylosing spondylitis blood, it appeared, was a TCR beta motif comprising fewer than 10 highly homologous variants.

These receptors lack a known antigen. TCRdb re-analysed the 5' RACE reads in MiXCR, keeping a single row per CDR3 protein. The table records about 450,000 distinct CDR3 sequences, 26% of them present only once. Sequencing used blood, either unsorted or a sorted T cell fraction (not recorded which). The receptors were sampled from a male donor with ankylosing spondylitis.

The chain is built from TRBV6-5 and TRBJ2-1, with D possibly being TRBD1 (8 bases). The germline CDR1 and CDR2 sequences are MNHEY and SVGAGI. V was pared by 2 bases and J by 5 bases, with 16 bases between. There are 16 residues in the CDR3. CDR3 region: CASSYQDRGLNNEQFF. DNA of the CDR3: TGTGCCAGCAGTTACCAAGACAGGGGACTAAACAATGAGCAGTTCTTC.

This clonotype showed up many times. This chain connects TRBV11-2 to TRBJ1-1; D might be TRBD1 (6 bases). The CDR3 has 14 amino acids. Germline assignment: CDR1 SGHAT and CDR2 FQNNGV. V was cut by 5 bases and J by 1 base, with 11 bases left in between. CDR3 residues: CASSPWTENTEAFF. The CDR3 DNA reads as TGTGCCAGCAGCCCCTGGACAGAGAACACTGAAGCTTTCTTT.

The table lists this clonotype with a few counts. CDR3 in DNA: TGCAGCGTTGAGGTAGATGCTGGAAACACCATATATTTT. Protein sequence: CSVEVDAGNTIYF. The chain joins TRBV29-1 to TRBJ1-3; D is unclear. There are 13 residues in the CDR3. Trimming took off 3 bases at V and 2 bases at J, with 8 bases between the two ends. Germline values: CDR1 SQVTM, CDR2 ANQGSEA. Using reference TRBV29-1 and TRBJ1-3 for the parts outside the CDR3, the full variable domain is SAVISQKPSRDICQRGTSLTIQCQVDSQVTMMFWYRQQPGQSLTLIATANQGSEATYESGFVIDKFPISRPNLTFSTLTVSNMSPEDSSIYLCSVEVDAGNTIYFGEGSWLTVV.

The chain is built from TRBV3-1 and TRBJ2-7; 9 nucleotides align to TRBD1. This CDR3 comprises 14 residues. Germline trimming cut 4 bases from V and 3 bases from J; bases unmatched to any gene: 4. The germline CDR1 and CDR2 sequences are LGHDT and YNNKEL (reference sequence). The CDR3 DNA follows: TGTGCCAGCAGCCCGGGACAGGGCATCTACGAGCAGTACGTC. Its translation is CASSPGQGIYEQYV.

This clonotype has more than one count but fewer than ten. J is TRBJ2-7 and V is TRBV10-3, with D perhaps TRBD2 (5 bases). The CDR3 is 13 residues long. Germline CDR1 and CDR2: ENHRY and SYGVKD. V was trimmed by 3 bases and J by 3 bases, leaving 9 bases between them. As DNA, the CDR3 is TGTGCCATCAGTGAATCGACTATCTACGAGCAGTACTTC. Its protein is CAISESTIYEQYF.

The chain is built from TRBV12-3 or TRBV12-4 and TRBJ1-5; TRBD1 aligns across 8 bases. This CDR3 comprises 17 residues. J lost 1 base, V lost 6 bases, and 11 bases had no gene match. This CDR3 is CASSRPTGAVSNQPQHF. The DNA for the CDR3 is TGTGCCAGCAGCCGCCCGACAGGGGCCGTAAGCAATCAGCCCCAGCATTTT.

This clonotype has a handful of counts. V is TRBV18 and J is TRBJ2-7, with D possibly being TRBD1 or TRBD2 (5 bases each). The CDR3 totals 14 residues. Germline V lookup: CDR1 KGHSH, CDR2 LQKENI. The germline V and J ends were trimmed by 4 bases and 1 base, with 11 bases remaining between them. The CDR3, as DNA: TGTGCCAGCTCACAATCCGGGGCATCCTACGAGCAGTACTTC. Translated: CASSQSGASYEQYF.

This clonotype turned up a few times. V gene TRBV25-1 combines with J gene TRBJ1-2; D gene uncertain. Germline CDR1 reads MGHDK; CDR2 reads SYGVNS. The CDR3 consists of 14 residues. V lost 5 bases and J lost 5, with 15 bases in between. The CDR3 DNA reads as TGTGCCAGCAGTTCGCCGGATGCTATTTATGGCTACACCTTC. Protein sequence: CASSSPDAIYGYTF.

The CDR3 DNA is TGCGCCAGCAGCTCTGGGACAGGGGAAGATGAAAAACTGTTTTTT. It specifies CASSSGTGEDEKLFF. This sequence joins TRBV5-1 and TRBJ1-4; 10 positions agree with TRBD1. CDR3 length equals 15 residues. V gave up 3 bases and J gave up 6 bases; unmatched junction bases: 5. Germline-derived CDR1 and CDR2 are SGHRS and YFSETQ.

In DNA, the CDR3 is TGCAGTGCCAACATGGGGAGCTCCTACAATGAGCAGTTCTTC. Translated, it gives CSANMGSSYNEQFF. The V gene is TRBV20-1, the J gene TRBJ2-1, with D possibly matching TRBD2 (5 bases). The V end lost 6 bases, the J end lost 0 bases, and 12 bases lay between the germline ends. The V gene's germline CDR1 is DFQATT and CDR2 SNEGSKA (reference sequence). The CDR3 is 14 amino acids.

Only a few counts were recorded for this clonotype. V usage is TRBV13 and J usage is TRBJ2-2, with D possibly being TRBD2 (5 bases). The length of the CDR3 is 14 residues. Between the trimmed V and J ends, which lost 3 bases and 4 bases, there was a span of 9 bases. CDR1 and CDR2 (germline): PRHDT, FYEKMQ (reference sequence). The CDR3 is CASSFGEGTGELFF. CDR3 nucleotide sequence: TGTGCCAGCAGCTTTGGTGAGGGCACCGGGGAGCTGTTTTTT.

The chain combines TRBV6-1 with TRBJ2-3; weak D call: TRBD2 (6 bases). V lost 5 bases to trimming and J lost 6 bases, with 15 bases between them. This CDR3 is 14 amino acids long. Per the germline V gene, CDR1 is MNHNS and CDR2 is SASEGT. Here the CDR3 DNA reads TGTGCCAGCAGTCAGGACGGGAGTTCGGATACGCAGTATTTT. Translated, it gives CASSQDGSSDTQYF.

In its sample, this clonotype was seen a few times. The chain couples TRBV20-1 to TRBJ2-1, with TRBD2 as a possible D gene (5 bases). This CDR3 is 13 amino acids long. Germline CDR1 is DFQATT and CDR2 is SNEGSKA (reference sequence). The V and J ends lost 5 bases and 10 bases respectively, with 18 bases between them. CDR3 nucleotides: TGCAGTGCTCCCACGGTGGGAGTAGAGGAGCAGTTCTTC. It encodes CSAPTVGVEEQFF.